The rows below give T cell receptor beta chains drawn from one sample of a study of blood T cells in healthy people across ages. TCRdb passed the 5' RACE reads through MiXCR, listing each CDR3 protein once. Here the sample spans around 1.7 million distinct CDR3 sequences, over 25% being singletons. The sample taken for sequencing was blood. Source of these receptors: a young woman in good health. CDR3s include the opening cysteine and the closing phenylalanine or tryptophan. A D gene is named only where the DNA matches it firmly. Size is omitted from some rows. Given values are once, few, many or a class for expanded clones.

j_call clone_size v_call d_call cdr3_nt cdr3_aa
TRBJ2-1 few TRBV28 TRBD1 TGTGCCAGCAGGGACCCGATAAGAGGACAGGGGAAGTTAGAGCAGTTCTTC CASRDPIRGQGKLEQFF
TRBJ2-3 - TRBV20-1 - TGCAGCCCGTTCGAAGGAACGCAGTATTTT CSPFEGTQYF
TRBJ2-1 few TRBV28 - TGTGCCATCGTGGGAAGGCAGGCCGGGATCCATGAGCAGTTCTTC CAIVGRQAGIHEQFF
TRBJ1-2 few TRBV20-1 TRBD1 TGCAGTGCTAGGATGTCCGGGACAGGGGCCGGCTACACCTTC CSARMSGTGAGYTF
TRBJ1-1 - TRBV15 TRBD1 TGTGCCACCAGCGGGGACAGGCTGAACACTGAAGCTTTCTTT CATSGDRLNTEAFF
TRBJ1-5 - TRBV7-2 - TGTGCCAGCAGCTTAGAATGGGGGATCGGCAATCAGCCCCAGCATTTT CASSLEWGIGNQPQHF
TRBJ2-5 - TRBV29-1 TRBD2 TGCAGCGTTGAGTGGTGGGAGGGCCCACGAGAGCAGTACTTC CSVEWWEGPREQYF
TRBJ1-4 - TRBV6-5 - TGTGCCAGCAGTTACTTAGGTGATGAAAAACTGTTTTTT CASSYLGDEKLFF
TRBJ2-5 - TRBV25-1 TRBD1 TGTGCCAGCAGTGTCTCTAGGAGGACAGGATCGGGAGAGACCCAGTACTTC CASSVSRRTGSGETQYF
TRBJ2-1 few TRBV20-1 TRBD2 TGCAGTGCTAGGGCGAGCGGGAGGGTCAATGAGCAGTTCTTC CSARASGRVNEQFF
TRBJ1-1 - TRBV29-1 - TGCAGCGTTGTTCCACAGTTGGGGAGCACTGAAGCTTTCTTT CSVVPQLGSTEAFF
TRBJ2-1 - TRBV4-2 - TGTGCCAGCAGCCAAGCCCTACAGGGTGAGGCTTACAATGAGCAGTTCTTC CASSQALQGEAYNEQFF
TRBJ2-4 - TRBV12-5 TRBD2 TGTGCTAGTGGCTCCTTTAGCGGGGGCTCTGAACTAGCCAAAAACATTCAGTACTTC CASGSFSGGSELAKNIQYF
TRBJ2-3 few TRBV20-1 TRBD2 TGCAGTGCTGTGAGGGCGCGACGCCTAGCGGGAGTTTCGGATACGCAGTATTTT CSAVRARRLAGVSDTQYF
TRBJ2-7 few TRBV11-2 - TGTGCCAGCAGTTCCAGCTGGTACGAGCAGTACTTC CASSSSWYEQYF
TRBJ1-2 - TRBV12-3/TRBV12-4 TRBD1 TGTGCCAGCAGTTCCATTCAGACAGGGTCTCGGGGAAGTCATGGCTACACCTTC CASSSIQTGSRGSHGYTF
TRBJ1-4 few TRBV5-1 - TGCGCCAGCAGCACGGATCCAAATGAAAAACTGTTTTTT CASSTDPNEKLFF
TRBJ1-1 - TRBV3-1 TRBD1 TGTGCCAGCAGCCAACCAGGGGGGGCTGTCACTGAAGCTTTCTTT CASSQPGGAVTEAFF
TRBJ1-2 - TRBV18 - TGTGCCAGCTCACCACCGGGTCAGGGCCTAATCAGTGGCTACACCTTC CASSPPGQGLISGYTF
TRBJ2-3 once TRBV7-9 - TGTGCCAGCAGCTTAGTCGGCATCGCGGATGAGTATTTT CASSLVGIADEYF
TRBJ2-4 many TRBV7-2 TRBD1 TGTGCCAGCAGCCCCGCCGGGACAGAAAACATTCAGTACTTC CASSPAGTENIQYF
TRBJ1-3 - TRBV29-1 - TGCAGCGTTGAGGGCCAGACTGGAAACACCATATATTTT CSVEGQTGNTIYF
TRBJ2-3 many TRBV29-1 - TGCAGCGTTGCTCAGGTCATGGGATCAGATACGCAGTATTTT CSVAQVMGSDTQYF
TRBJ1-5 - TRBV12-3/TRBV12-4 TRBD1 TGTGCCAGCAGTTTAAAGGGGGCGAGTAGCAATCAGCCCCAGCATTTT CASSLKGASSNQPQHF
TRBJ2-5 - TRBV7-9 - TGTGCCAGCAGCTTAGGAGATGAGGGGCAGCTAGAGACCCGGTACTTC CASSLGDEGQLETRYF
TRBJ2-1 - TRBV9 TRBD2 TGTGCCAGCAGCGCCCTAGCGGGAGGGCCTGGTGAGCAGTTCTTC CASSALAGGPGEQFF
TRBJ2-7 - TRBV27 - TGTGCCGGCTACGAGCAGTACTTC CAGYEQYF
TRBJ1-1 few TRBV6-6 - TGTGCCAGCAGTTATCACCCCCGGGGGGGGAAGCCTGAAGCTTTCTTT CASSYHPRGGKPEAFF
TRBJ2-3 - TRBV29-1 - TGCAGCGTTCTTCTCAGCACAGATACGCAGTATTTT CSVLLSTDTQYF
TRBJ2-5 - TRBV6-5 - TGTGCCAGCAAAAGGGGATCCGGGACACCTAAAGAGACCCAGTACTTC CASKRGSGTPKETQYF
TRBJ2-5 - TRBV11-2 - TGTGCCAGCAGCTCACCTCGGGGCAGGAAAAAGACCCAGTACTTC CASSSPRGRKKTQYF
TRBJ2-1 - TRBV2 - TGTGCCAGCGGAACCGACAGTGACAATGAGCAGTTCTTC CASGTDSDNEQFF
TRBJ2-5 few TRBV30 TRBD2 TGTGCCTGGAGCCCTAGCGGGAGATTCGGGGAGACCCAGTACTTC CAWSPSGRFGETQYF
TRBJ1-1 few TRBV6-5 TRBD1 TGTGCCAGCAGTTACGGGTTAACAGGGGGGGAGGCTTTCTTT CASSYGLTGGEAFF
TRBJ1-2 few TRBV7-2 TRBD1 TGTGCCAGCAGCTGGAGACAGGGGACCAACTATGGCTACACCTTC CASSWRQGTNYGYTF
TRBJ1-1 few TRBV5-1 - TGCGCCAGCAGCTCTCAGACTGTTGCTAACACTGAAGCTTTCTTT CASSSQTVANTEAFF
TRBJ2-7 - TRBV2 TRBD1 TGTGCCAGCAGGAAACTGGGACAGCTAATCTACGAGCAGTACTTC CASRKLGQLIYEQYF
TRBJ1-2 - TRBV9 TRBD1 TGTGCCAGCAGCGGGGACAGGAGGGGCTACACCTTC CASSGDRRGYTF
TRBJ2-5 few TRBV12-3/TRBV12-4 TRBD1 TGTGCCAGCAATCCGGGACAGCCTCAAGAGACCCAGTACTTC CASNPGQPQETQYF
TRBJ2-7 - TRBV3-1 TRBD1 TGTGCCAGCAGCCGGGACAGGGAATCTGACGAGCAGTACTTC CASSRDRESDEQYF
TRBJ2-1 - TRBV6-2/TRBV6-3 - TGTGCCAGCAGTTACGGGGTCGGCTACTACAATGAGCAGTTCTTC CASSYGVGYYNEQFF
TRBJ2-3 few TRBV19 - TGTGCCAGTACAAGGTCCCACACAGATACGCAGTATTTT CASTRSHTDTQYF
TRBJ2-5 - TRBV9 - TGTGCCAGCAGCGCGGCCGCGGAGTACCAAGAGACCCAGTACTTC CASSAAAEYQETQYF
TRBJ1-1 - TRBV7-9 - TGTGCCAGCGCATCGTCGGGGACTGAAGCTTTCTTT CASASSGTEAFF
TRBJ2-7 few TRBV7-2 - TGTGCCAGCAGCTTAGATCCCCTAGGATCAGGCGAGCAGTACTTC CASSLDPLGSGEQYF
TRBJ2-7 many TRBV28 TRBD1 TGTGCCAGCAGATCCCCGGGACAGGGAGCGAGCTCCTACGAGCAGTACTTC CASRSPGQGASSYEQYF
TRBJ2-6 few TRBV7-3 TRBD1 TGTGCCAGCAGCCCCTCGGGCAGGGGGCCCTCTGGGGCCAACGTCCTGACTTTC CASSPSGRGPSGANVLTF
TRBJ2-2 - TRBV28 TRBD2 TGTGCCAGCAGGAAACTAGCGACCGGGGAGCTGTTTTTT CASRKLATGELFF
TRBJ2-1 - TRBV29-1 - TGCAGCGTTGGGAAGGGTGTAGCATACAATGAGCAGTTCTTC CSVGKGVAYNEQFF
TRBJ2-5 many TRBV7-2 TRBD1 TGTGCCAGCAGCTTATTGGACAGGGGTGAACCCCAAGAGACCCAGTACTTC CASSLLDRGEPQETQYF
TRBJ2-7 many TRBV5-4 - TGTGCCAGCAGCTTCCCAGGGGGGATCGGCGAGCAGTACTTC CASSFPGGIGEQYF
TRBJ2-1 many TRBV20-1 TRBD2 TGCAGTGCGAGCGGGAGTCCCAATGAGCAGTTCTTC CSASGSPNEQFF
TRBJ2-7 many TRBV30 TRBD2 TGTGCCTGGACCCTAGCGGGAGTTGGCTACGAGCAGTACTTC CAWTLAGVGYEQYF
TRBJ2-6 - TRBV29-1 - TGCAGCGTTGAGGCAAGCATCATCTCTGGGGCCAACGTCCTGACTTTC CSVEASIISGANVLTF
TRBJ1-1 - TRBV10-3 - TGTGCCATCAGTGGGTCGCGGACTGTGACTGAAGCTTTCTTT CAISGSRTVTEAFF
TRBJ2-2 - TRBV7-2 - TGTGCCAGCAGCTCCAGCCTCGGTGCCACCGGGGAGCTGTTTTTT CASSSSLGATGELFF
TRBJ1-1 once TRBV18 TRBD1 TGTGCCAGCTCACCACCGGACAGGGTGAGCACTGAAGCTTTCTTT CASSPPDRVSTEAFF
TRBJ2-7 - TRBV4-2 - TGTGCCAGCAGCCCCGCGGGACAGAAATACGAGCAGTACTTC CASSPAGQKYEQYF
TRBJ2-1 - TRBV20-1 TRBD1 TGCAGTGCCGAGGGACAGGGGGCCTTCATCTCCTACAATGAGCAGTTCTTC CSAEGQGAFISYNEQFF